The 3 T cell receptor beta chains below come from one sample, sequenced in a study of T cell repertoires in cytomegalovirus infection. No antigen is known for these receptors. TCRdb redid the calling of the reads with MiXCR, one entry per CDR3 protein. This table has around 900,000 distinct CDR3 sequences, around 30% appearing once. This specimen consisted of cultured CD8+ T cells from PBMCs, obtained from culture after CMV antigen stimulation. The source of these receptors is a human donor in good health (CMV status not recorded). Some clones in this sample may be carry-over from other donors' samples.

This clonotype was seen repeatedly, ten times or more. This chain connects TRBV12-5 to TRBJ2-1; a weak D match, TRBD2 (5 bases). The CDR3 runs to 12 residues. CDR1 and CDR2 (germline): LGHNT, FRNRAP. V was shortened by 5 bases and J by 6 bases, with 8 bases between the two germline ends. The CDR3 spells CASGHGVNEQFF. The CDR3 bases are TGTGCTAGTGGTCACGGGGTCAATGAGCAGTTCTTC.

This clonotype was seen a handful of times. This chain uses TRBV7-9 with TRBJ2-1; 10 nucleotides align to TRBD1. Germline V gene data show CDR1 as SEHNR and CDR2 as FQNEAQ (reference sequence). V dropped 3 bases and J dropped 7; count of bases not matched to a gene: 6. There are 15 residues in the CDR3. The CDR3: CASSFSGTGVNEQFF. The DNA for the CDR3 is TGTGCCAGCAGCTTCTCCGGGACAGGGGTTAATGAGCAGTTCTTC.

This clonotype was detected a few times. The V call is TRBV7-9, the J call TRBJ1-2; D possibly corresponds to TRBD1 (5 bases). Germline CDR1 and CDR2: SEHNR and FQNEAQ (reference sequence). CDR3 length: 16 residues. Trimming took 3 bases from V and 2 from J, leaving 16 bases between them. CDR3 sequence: CASSLDETDQNYGYTF. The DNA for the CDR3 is TGTGCCAGCAGCTTGGACGAGACAGATCAAAACTATGGCTACACCTTC.